This T cell receptor (beta chain) is from a study of blood T cell repertoires in COVID-19. About the research overall: COVID-19 samples collected from the United States, Italy and Spain covered acute and convalescent phases.

Some clones are missing from TCRdb's copy, which holds only in-frame ones; the method was immunoSEQ multiplex PCR. The data hold approximately 240,000 clones, with around 80% observed a single time. The CDR3 is made up of 15 amino acids. Germline V gives CDR1 MNHEY, CDR2 SVGEGT. The J segment lost 4 bases and the V segment lost 4 bases, leaving 8 bases of the junction unmatched. Source material: peripheral blood. This clonotype was sampled from a woman aged 25 to 45 with COVID-19, enrolled during active disease. The V and J genes are TRBV6-2 or TRBV6-3 and TRBJ1-2; TRBD1 matches at 8 bases. Written as DNA, the CDR3 is TGTGCCAGCAGTTCTGGACAGGGAGGTTCCTATGGCTACACCTTC. Translation gives CASSSGQGGSYGYTF.